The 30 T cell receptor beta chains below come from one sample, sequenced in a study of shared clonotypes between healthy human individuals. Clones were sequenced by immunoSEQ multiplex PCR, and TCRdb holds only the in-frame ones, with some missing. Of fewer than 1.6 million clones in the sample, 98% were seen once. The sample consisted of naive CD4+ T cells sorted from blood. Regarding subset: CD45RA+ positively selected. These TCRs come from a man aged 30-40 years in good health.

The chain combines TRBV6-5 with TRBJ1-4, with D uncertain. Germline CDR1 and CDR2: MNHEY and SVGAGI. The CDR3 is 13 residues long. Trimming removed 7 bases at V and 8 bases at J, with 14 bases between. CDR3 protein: CASKFGLGEKLFF. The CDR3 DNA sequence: TGTGCCAGCAAGTTTGGCCTCGGGGAAAAACTGTTTTTT.

The CDR3 DNA follows: TGTGCCTGGACTGCTGGGGCCTCTAGCACAGATACGCAGTATTTT. Translated: CAWTAGASSTDTQYF. This chain links TRBV30 with TRBJ2-3; possibly TRBD1 for D (5 bases). There are 15 residues in the CDR3. The V gene lost 4 bases and the J gene lost 0 bases, with 14 bases spanning the gap. The germline gives CDR1 GTSNPN, CDR2 SVGIG (reference sequence).

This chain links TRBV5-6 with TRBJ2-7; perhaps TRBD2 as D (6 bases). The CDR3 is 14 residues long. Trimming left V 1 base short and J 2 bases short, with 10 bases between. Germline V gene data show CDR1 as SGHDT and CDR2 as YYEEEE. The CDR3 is CASSLSGRTYEQYF. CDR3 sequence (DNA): TGTGCCAGCAGCTTGTCTGGGAGGACCTACGAGCAGTACTTC.

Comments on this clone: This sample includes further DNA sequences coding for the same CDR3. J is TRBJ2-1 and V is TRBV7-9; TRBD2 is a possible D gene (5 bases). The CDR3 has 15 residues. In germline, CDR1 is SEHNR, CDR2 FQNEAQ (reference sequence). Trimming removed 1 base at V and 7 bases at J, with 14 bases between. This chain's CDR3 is CASSLVGTSGNEQFF. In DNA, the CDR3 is TGTGCCAGCAGCTTAGTGGGTACTTCGGGAAATGAGCAGTTCTTC.

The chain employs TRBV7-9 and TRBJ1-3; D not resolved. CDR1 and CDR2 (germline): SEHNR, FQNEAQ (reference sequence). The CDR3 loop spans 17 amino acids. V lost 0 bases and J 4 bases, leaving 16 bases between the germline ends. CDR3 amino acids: CASSLAASPNHGNTIYF. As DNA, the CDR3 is TGTGCCAGCAGCTTAGCCGCTTCGCCTAATCACGGAAACACCATATATTTT. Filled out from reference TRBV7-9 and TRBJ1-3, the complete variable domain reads DTGVSQNPRHKITKRGQNVTFRCDPISEHNRLYWYRQTLGQGPEFLTYFQNEAQLEKSRLLSDRFSAERPKGSFSTLEIQRTEQGDSAMYLCASSLAASPNHGNTIYFGEGSWLTVV.

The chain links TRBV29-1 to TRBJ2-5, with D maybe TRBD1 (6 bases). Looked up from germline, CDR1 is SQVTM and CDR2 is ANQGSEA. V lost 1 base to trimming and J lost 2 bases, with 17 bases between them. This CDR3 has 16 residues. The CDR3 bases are TGCAGCGTTGAAGGGGGGCAAGCGGTTCGACAAGAGACCCAGTACTTC. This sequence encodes CSVEGGQAVRQETQYF.

The CDR3 sequence: CASSLMGERNEQYF. The DNA for the CDR3 is TGTGCCAGCAGTTTAATGGGGGAGCGGAACGAGCAGTACTTC. The chain links TRBV28 to TRBJ2-7; D possibly uses TRBD1 or TRBD2 (5 bases each). V lost 2 bases, J lost 5 bases, and 13 bases lay in between. CDR3 length equals 14 residues. Germline values: CDR1 MDHEN, CDR2 SYDVKM.

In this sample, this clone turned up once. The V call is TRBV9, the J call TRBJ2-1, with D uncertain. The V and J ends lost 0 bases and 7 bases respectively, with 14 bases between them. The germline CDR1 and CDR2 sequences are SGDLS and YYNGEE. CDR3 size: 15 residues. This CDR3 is CASSVAVGKENEQFF. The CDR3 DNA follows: TGTGCCAGCAGCGTAGCTGTAGGGAAGGAAAATGAGCAGTTCTTC.

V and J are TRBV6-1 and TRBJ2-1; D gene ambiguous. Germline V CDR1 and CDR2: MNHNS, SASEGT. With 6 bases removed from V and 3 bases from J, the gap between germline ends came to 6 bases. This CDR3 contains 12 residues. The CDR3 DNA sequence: TGTGCCAGCAGGAGAAACTACAATGAGCAGTTCTTC. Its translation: CASRRNYNEQFF.

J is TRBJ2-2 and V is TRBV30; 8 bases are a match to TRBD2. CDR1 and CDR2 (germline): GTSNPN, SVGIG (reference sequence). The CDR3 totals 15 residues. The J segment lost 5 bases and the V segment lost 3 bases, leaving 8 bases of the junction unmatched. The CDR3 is CAWRGLGAGTGELFF. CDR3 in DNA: TGTGCCTGGAGGGGACTAGGGGCGGGTACCGGGGAGCTGTTTTTT.

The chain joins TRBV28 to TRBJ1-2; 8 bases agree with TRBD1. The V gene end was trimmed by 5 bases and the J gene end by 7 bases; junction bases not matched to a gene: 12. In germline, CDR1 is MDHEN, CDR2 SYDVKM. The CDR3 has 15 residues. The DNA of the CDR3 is TGTGCCAGCAGTCCCTCGACAGGGGTGGGAGTTGGCTACACCTTC. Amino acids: CASSPSTGVGVGYTF.

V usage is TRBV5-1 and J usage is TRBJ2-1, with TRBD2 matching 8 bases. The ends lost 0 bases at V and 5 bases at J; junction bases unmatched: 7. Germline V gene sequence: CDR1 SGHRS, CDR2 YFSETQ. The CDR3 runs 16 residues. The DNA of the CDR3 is TGCGCCAGCAGCTTGGGGTTACTAGCGGACGACAATGAGCAGTTCTTC. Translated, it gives CASSLGLLADDNEQFF.

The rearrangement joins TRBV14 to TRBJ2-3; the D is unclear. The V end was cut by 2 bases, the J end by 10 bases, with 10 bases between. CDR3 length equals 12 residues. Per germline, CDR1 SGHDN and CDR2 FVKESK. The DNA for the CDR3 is TGTGCCAGCAGCCAACAAGGGTTCGCGCAGTATTTT. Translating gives CASSQQGFAQYF. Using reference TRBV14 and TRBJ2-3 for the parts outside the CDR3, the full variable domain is EAGVTQFPSHSVIEKGQTVTLRCDPISGHDNLYWYRRVMGKEIKFLLHFVKESKQDESGMPNNRFLAERTGGTYSTLKVQPAELEDSGVYFCASSQQGFAQYFGPGTRLTVL.

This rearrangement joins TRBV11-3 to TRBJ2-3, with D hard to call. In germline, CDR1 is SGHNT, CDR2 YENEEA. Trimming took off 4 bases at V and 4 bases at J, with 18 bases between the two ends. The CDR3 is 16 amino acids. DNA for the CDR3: TGTGCCAGCAGCTCAAGGAGTTTTTCGGGCGCAGATACGCAGTATTTT. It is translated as CASSSRSFSGADTQYF.

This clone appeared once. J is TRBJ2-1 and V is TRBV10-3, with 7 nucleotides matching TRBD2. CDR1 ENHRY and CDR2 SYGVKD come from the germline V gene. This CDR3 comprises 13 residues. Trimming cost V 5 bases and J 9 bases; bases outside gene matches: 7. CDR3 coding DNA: TGTGCCATCAGTAGCGGGGCTAAAAGTGAGCAGTTCTTC. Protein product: CAISSGAKSEQFF.

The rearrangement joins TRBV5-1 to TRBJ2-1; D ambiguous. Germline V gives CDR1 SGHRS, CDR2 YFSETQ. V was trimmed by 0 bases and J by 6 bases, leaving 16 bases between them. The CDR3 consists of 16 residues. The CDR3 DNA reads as TGCGCCAGCAGCTTGGCGTCTGGCTTAGAGCTCAATGAGCAGTTCTTC. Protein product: CASSLASGLELNEQFF.

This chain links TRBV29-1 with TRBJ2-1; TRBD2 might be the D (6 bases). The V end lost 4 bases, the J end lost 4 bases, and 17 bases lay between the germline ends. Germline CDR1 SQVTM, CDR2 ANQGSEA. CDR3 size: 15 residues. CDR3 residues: CSVGSFSGLYNEQFF. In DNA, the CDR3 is TGCAGCGTTGGTAGCTTTAGCGGACTTTACAATGAGCAGTTCTTC.

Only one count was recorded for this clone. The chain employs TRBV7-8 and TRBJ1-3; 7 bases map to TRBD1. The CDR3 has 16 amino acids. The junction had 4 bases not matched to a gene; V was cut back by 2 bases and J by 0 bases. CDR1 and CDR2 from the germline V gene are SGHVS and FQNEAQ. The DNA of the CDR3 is TGTGCCAGCAGCTTACTCCCAGGGGGCTCTGGAAACACCATATATTTT. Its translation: CASSLLPGGSGNTIYF.

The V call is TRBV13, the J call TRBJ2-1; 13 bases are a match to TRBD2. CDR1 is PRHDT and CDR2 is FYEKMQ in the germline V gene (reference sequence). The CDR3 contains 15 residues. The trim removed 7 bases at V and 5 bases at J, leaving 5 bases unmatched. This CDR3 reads CASNGGLAGNNEQFF. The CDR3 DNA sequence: TGTGCCAGCAACGGGGGACTAGCGGGAAACAATGAGCAGTTCTTC.

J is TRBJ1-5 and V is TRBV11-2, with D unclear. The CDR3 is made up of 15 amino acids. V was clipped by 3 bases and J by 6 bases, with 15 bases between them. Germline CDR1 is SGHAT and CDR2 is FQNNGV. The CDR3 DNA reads TGTGCCAGCAGCTTCCAAGGCTCGGAGGCTCAGCCCCAGCATTTT. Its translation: CASSFQGSEAQPQHF.

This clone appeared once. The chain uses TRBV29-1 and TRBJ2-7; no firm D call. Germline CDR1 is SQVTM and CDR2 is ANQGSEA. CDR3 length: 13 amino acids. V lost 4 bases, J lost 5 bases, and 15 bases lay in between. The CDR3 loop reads CSVGSTLLDEQYF. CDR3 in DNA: TGCAGCGTTGGGAGTACTCTCTTAGACGAGCAGTACTTC.

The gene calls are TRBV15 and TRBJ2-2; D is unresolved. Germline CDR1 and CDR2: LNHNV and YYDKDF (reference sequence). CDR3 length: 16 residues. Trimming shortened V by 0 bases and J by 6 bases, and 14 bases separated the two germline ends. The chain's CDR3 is CATSRDVGPIPGELFF. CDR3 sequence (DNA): TGTGCCACCAGCAGAGATGTGGGTCCGATTCCCGGGGAGCTGTTTTTT.

The CDR3 here is CASSSLAGGPSSYEQYF. The CDR3 DNA reads as TGTGCCAGCTCATCGTTAGCGGGAGGCCCATCCTCCTACGAGCAGTACTTC. The chain joins TRBV18 to TRBJ2-7, with 10 bases that match TRBD2. V shed 5 bases, J shed 0 bases, and the junction held 10 bases outside the gene matches. This CDR3 has 17 amino acids. Germline V gene sequence: CDR1 KGHSH, CDR2 LQKENI.

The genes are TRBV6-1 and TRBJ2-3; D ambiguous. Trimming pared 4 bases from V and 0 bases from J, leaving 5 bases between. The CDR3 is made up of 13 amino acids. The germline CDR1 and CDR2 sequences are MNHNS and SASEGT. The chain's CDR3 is CASSAQSTDTQYF. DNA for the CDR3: TGTGCCAGCAGTGCACAGAGCACAGATACGCAGTATTTT.

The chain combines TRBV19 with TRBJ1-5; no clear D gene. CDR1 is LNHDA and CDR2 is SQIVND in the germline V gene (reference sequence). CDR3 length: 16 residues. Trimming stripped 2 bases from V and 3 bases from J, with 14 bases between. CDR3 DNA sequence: TGTGCCAGTAGTATAAAGGCCAGAGGTTCCAATCAGCCCCAGCATTTT. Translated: CASSIKARGSNQPQHF.

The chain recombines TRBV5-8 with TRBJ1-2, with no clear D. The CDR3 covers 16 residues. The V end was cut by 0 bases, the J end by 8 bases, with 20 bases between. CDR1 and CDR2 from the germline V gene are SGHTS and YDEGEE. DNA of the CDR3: TGTGCCAGCAGCTTGGGTTTTGGGGAAGCCCTATGGGGCTACACCTTC. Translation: CASSLGFGEALWGYTF. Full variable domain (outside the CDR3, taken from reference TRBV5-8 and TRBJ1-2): EAGVTQSPTHLIKTRGQQATLRCSPISGHTSVYWYQQALGLGLQFLLWYDEGEERNRGNFPPRFSGRQFPNYSSELNVNALELEDSALYLCASSLGFGEALWGYTFGSGTRLTVV.

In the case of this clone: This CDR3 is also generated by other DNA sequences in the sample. Written as DNA, the CDR3 is TGTGCCAGTAGTATCGGGGGGCGGGACAGGGAGGGACTAGCATCCTACTCCTACGAGCAGTACTTC. Translating gives CASSIGGRDREGLASYSYEQYF. The chain links TRBV19 to TRBJ2-7; D is possibly TRBD1 or TRBD2 (9 bases each). This CDR3 comprises 22 residues. Trimming removed 3 bases at V and 0 bases at J, with 33 bases between. Germline lookup yields CDR1 LNHDA and CDR2 SQIVND (reference sequence).

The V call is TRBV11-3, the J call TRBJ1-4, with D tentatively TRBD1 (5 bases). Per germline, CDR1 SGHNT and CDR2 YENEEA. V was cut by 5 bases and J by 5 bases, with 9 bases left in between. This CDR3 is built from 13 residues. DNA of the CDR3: TGTGCCAGCAGCACGGGACCGAATGAAAAACTGTTTTTT. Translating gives CASSTGPNEKLFF.

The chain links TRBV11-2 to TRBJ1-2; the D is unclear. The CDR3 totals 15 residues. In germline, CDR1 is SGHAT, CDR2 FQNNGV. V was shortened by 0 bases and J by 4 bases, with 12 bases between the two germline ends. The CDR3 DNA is TGTGCCAGCAGCTTAGATGTAGGGCAGCCCTATGGCTACACCTTC. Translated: CASSLDVGQPYGYTF.

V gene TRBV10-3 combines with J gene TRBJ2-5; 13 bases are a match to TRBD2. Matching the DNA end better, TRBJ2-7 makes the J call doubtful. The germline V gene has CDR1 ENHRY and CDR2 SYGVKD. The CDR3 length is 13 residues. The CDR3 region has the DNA TGTGCCATAGGACTAGCGGGAGCCTACGAGCAGTACTTC. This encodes CAIGLAGAYEQYF.